These 27 T cell receptor beta chains share one sample of origin, sequenced in a study of blood T cell repertoires in COVID-19. This table comes from immunoSEQ multiplex PCR, and its TCRdb copy is limited to in-frame clones, with some not included. The table lists some 200,000 clones, 80% of them singletons. Specimen: PBMCs or T cells enriched from blood (not recorded which). The receptors originated from a middle-aged woman with acute COVID-19.

The CDR3 protein is CASSSTSGNPDTQYF. For the CDR3, the DNA is TGTGCCAGCTCTTCGACTAGCGGGAACCCAGATACGCAGTATTTT. The chain couples TRBV18 to TRBJ2-3, with 11 nucleotides matching TRBD2. Germline CDR1 reads KGHSH; CDR2 reads LQKENI. The CDR3 consists of 15 residues. V shed 6 bases, J shed 4 bases, and the junction held 6 bases outside the gene matches. The complete variable domain, with remaining parts taken from reference TRBV18 and TRBJ2-3, reads NAGVMQNPRHLVRRRGQEARLRCSPMKGHSHVYWYRQLPEEGLKFMVYLQKENIIDESGMPKERFSAEFPKEGPSILRIQQVVRGDSAAYFCASSSTSGNPDTQYFGPGTRLTVL.

CDR3 region: CASAHSPNTGELFF. The CDR3 DNA follows: TGTGCCAGCGCGCACAGTCCCAACACCGGGGAGCTGTTTTTT. The rearrangement links TRBV27 to TRBJ2-2; D unresolved. The CDR3 has 14 residues. Germline lookup yields CDR1 MNHEY and CDR2 SMNVEV (reference sequence). V gave up 8 bases and J gave up 2 bases, with 12 bases separating them.

This clone appeared a single time. CDR3 DNA: TGTGCCAGCATTGCGGACAGAGATAATTCACCCCTCCACTTT. Residues: CASIADRDNSPLHF. V usage is TRBV28 and J usage is TRBJ1-6; D is perhaps TRBD1 (6 bases). This CDR3 has 14 residues. Trimming pared 7 bases from V and 5 bases from J, leaving 12 bases between. CDR1 and CDR2 (germline): MDHEN, SYDVKM.

V and J are TRBV4-1 and TRBJ1-5, with no clear D. Deletions cut 4 bases from V and 3 bases from J, with 13 bases between. The germline CDR1 and CDR2 sequences are MGHRA and YSYEKL. The CDR3 totals 15 residues. This chain's CDR3 is CASSLGRSVNQPQHF. The CDR3 region has the DNA TGCGCCAGCAGCCTAGGGAGGTCAGTCAATCAGCCCCAGCATTTT.

This clone was seen only a few times. This chain links TRBV7-3 with TRBJ2-7, with a tentative D call TRBD1 (5 bases). Germline loops: CDR1 SGHTA, CDR2 FQGTGA. This CDR3 contains 13 residues. V was pared by 4 bases and J by 8 bases, with 15 bases between. In nucleotides, the CDR3 is TGTGCCAGCAGCTCCTCCTATCAGGGCCAGCAGTACTTC. This encodes CASSSSYQGQQYF.

The chain carries TRBV5-1 and TRBJ1-4, with TRBD1 matching over 7 bases. V trimming: 4 bases; J trimming: 0 bases; junction bases outside the gene matches: 6. The CDR3 covers 16 residues. The germline V gene has CDR1 SGHRS and CDR2 YFSETQ. The CDR3 region is CASSRSGGATNEKLFF. The CDR3 DNA sequence: TGCGCCAGCAGCAGATCAGGGGGTGCAACTAATGAAAAACTGTTTTTT.

The chain couples TRBV7-2 to TRBJ1-2; the D gene is possibly TRBD1 (5 bases). Germline V gives CDR1 SGHTA, CDR2 FQGNSA. This CDR3 has 17 amino acids. V lost 1 base and J lost 5, with 20 bases in between. CDR3 bases: TGTGCCAGCAGCTTAGATCACGGGTGGGGGGATGGTTATGGCTACACCTTC. This sequence encodes CASSLDHGWGDGYGYTF.

This chain links TRBV6-5 with TRBJ2-7, with 8 nucleotides matching TRBD2. The CDR3 is 15 residues long. Trimming cost V 6 bases and J 1 base; bases outside gene matches: 8. Germline V gives CDR1 MNHEY, CDR2 SVGAGI. The CDR3 loop reads CASRLLAEPSYEQYF. In nucleotides, the CDR3 is TGTGCCAGCAGATTACTAGCGGAACCTTCCTACGAGCAGTACTTC.

The chain carries TRBV27 and TRBJ2-7; a weak D match, TRBD1 (5 bases). There are 14 residues in the CDR3. Germline V gives CDR1 MNHEY, CDR2 SMNVEV (reference sequence). With 3 bases removed from V and 2 bases from J, the gap between germline ends came to 11 bases. CDR3 amino acids: CASSFSGNTYEQYF. The DNA for the CDR3 is TGTGCCAGCAGTTTTTCAGGGAACACCTACGAGCAGTACTTC.

The gene calls are TRBV3-1 (or the pseudogene TRBV3-2) and TRBJ1-2, with 8 bases identical to TRBD1. CDR1 and CDR2 (germline): LGHDT, YNNKEL (reference sequence). The CDR3 is 13 amino acids. J was trimmed by 4 bases and V by 5 bases; bases with no gene match: 3. As DNA, the CDR3 is TGTGCCAGCAGCTCGGACAGGGTCTATGGCTACACCTTC. Translation: CASSSDRVYGYTF.

This clone has a single count. The chain uses TRBV7-9 and TRBJ1-1; TRBD1 aligns across 7 bases. CDR3 length: 16 amino acids. CDR1 SEHNR and CDR2 FQNEAQ come from the germline V gene (reference sequence). The V and J ends lost 5 bases and 0 bases, in that order; junction bases with no gene match: 9. The CDR3 DNA reads as TGTGCCAGCAGCCGCGCCGGGACAGCAATGAACACTGAAGCTTTCTTT. The encoded protein is CASSRAGTAMNTEAFF.

CDR3 bases: TGTGCCAGTAGTAGGGGACTCCAGCCCCAGCATTTT. Translated, it gives CASSRGLQPQHF. This rearrangement joins TRBV19 to TRBJ1-5; D is perhaps TRBD1 (5 bases). Germline CDR1 is LNHDA and CDR2 is SQIVND (reference sequence). V lost 4 bases and J lost 7, with 8 bases in between. The length of the CDR3 is 12 residues.

The chain employs TRBV10-1 and TRBJ1-1, with 11 positions matching TRBD1. CDR1 is WNHNN and CDR2 is SYGVQD in the germline V gene (reference sequence). J was trimmed by 1 base and V by 0 bases; bases with no gene match: 7. This CDR3 comprises 18 residues. CDR3 amino acids: CASSESRTGGKGNTEAFF. CDR3 DNA sequence: TGCGCCAGCAGTGAGTCTCGGACAGGGGGCAAGGGGAACACTGAAGCTTTCTTT.

The rearrangement joins TRBV6-1 to TRBJ1-5; the match to TRBD1 covers 12 bases. The CDR3 is 16 amino acids. The junction had 7 bases not matched to a gene; V was cut back by 4 bases and J by 6 bases. The germline CDR1 and CDR2 sequences are MNHNS and SASEGT. The CDR3 DNA follows: TGTGCCAGCAGTGGCGTCCGGGACAGGGGGCGTCAGCCCCAGCATTTT. Its translation is CASSGVRDRGRQPQHF.

As to this clone: Other DNA variants within this sample encode the same CDR3. V usage is TRBV7-9 and J usage is TRBJ1-5; the D gene is possibly TRBD1 (6 bases). The V gene's germline CDR1 is SEHNR and CDR2 FQNEAQ (reference sequence). The length of the CDR3 is 14 residues. With 4 bases removed from V and 0 bases from J, the gap between germline ends came to 7 bases. In DNA, the CDR3 is TGTGCCAGCAGCTCGGACAGTAGCAATCAGCCCCAGCATTTT. Residues: CASSSDSSNQPQHF.

This rearrangement joins TRBV3-1 (or the pseudogene TRBV3-2) to TRBJ1-2; 8 positions agree with TRBD1. Germline V gives CDR1 LGHDT, CDR2 YNNKEL (reference sequence). This CDR3 comprises 19 residues. The junction had 19 bases not matched to a gene; V was cut back by 0 bases and J by 7 bases. The CDR3 loop is CASSQDWRYGTGLQRGYTF. CDR3 DNA sequence: TGTGCCAGCAGCCAAGATTGGAGGTACGGGACAGGCCTCCAACGTGGCTACACCTTC.

This clone has a single count. The chain couples TRBV30 to TRBJ1-2, with D perhaps TRBD1 (5 bases). This CDR3 spans 15 amino acids. Trimming left V 2 bases short and J 4 bases short, with 17 bases between. Germline values: CDR1 GTSNPN, CDR2 SVGIG (reference sequence). The CDR3 region is CAWSPGTSRSYGYTF. The DNA for the CDR3 is TGTGCCTGGAGTCCGGGGACTTCCAGGAGCTATGGCTACACCTTC.

V usage is TRBV15 and J usage is TRBJ1-2; D call uncertain. The CDR3 runs to 14 residues. V was trimmed by 3 bases and J by 8 bases, leaving 16 bases between them. CDR1 and CDR2 from the germline V gene are LNHNV and YYDKDF (reference sequence). The CDR3 region has the DNA TGTGCCACCAGCAGCCCGACGGGGTTCGGCGGCTACACCTTC. Residues: CATSSPTGFGGYTF.

V is TRBV4-3 and J is TRBJ1-2; no clear D. CDR1 and CDR2 (germline): LGHNA, YSLEER. The CDR3 extends over 17 amino acids. With 0 bases removed from V and 4 bases from J, the gap between germline ends came to 18 bases. The CDR3 loop reads CASSQEVRIGKGYGYTF. In DNA form, the CDR3 reads TGCGCCAGCAGCCAAGAAGTTAGGATCGGGAAAGGCTATGGCTACACCTTC.

The chain recombines TRBV10-3 with TRBJ2-2; tentative D call: TRBD2 (5 bases). The germline V and J ends were trimmed by 5 bases and 0 bases, with 7 bases remaining between them. The CDR3 consists of 14 residues. Germline CDR1 reads ENHRY; CDR2 reads SYGVKD. CDR3 residues: CAISPEANTGELFF. The CDR3, as DNA: TGTGCCATCAGTCCGGAGGCGAACACCGGGGAGCTGTTTTTT.

CDR3 in amino acids: CATRVFVGMNTEAFF. The CDR3 coding sequence is TGTGCCACCCGTGTTTTTGTCGGGATGAACACTGAAGCTTTCTTT. This chain links TRBV24-1 with TRBJ1-1; unclear D gene. This CDR3 contains 15 residues. Per the germline V gene, CDR1 is KGHDR and CDR2 is SFDVKD. Trimming took off 9 bases at V and 0 bases at J, with 16 bases between the two ends.

V is TRBV18 and J is TRBJ1-2; D is perhaps TRBD1 (6 bases). This CDR3 is 16 amino acids long. Per germline, CDR1 KGHSH and CDR2 LQKENI. V lost 3 bases and J lost 2, with 16 bases in between. The DNA for the CDR3 is TGTGCCAGCTCACCCCTATACCGGGACACCAACTATGGCTACACCTTC. Protein: CASSPLYRDTNYGYTF.

V gene TRBV18 combines with J gene TRBJ2-4; TRBD1 matches 9 bases. V dropped 3 bases and J dropped 0; count of bases not matched to a gene: 6. The CDR3 sequence is 17 residues long. Looked up from germline, CDR1 is KGHSH and CDR2 is LQKENI. The CDR3: CASSPRTGAVAKNIQYF. The CDR3 bases are TGTGCCAGCTCACCGCGGACAGGGGCTGTAGCCAAAAACATTCAGTACTTC.

The rearrangement joins TRBV29-1 to TRBJ1-5; D is ambiguous. CDR3 size: 12 residues. V shed 4 bases and J shed 5 bases, with 9 bases lying between them. Germline CDR1 is SQVTM and CDR2 is ANQGSEA. The CDR3 bases are TGCAGCGTTGGGGCGTCGGATCAGCCCCAGCATTTT. Translation: CSVGASDQPQHF.

V gene TRBV19 combines with J gene TRBJ2-1; D is perhaps TRBD1 (6 bases). Between the trimmed V and J ends, which lost 4 bases and 4 bases, there was a span of 17 bases. Germline assignment: CDR1 LNHDA and CDR2 SQIVND (reference sequence). The CDR3 covers 16 residues. The CDR3 loop is CASSTRPFGQYNEQFF. The CDR3 DNA is TGTGCCAGTAGTACGAGACCTTTTGGACAGTACAATGAGCAGTTCTTC.

A single count supports this clone. CDR3 nucleotide sequence: TGTGCCAGCAGCTTAGAAGCGGGAGGGCGCGAGCAGTACTTC. Protein product: CASSLEAGGREQYF. V is TRBV7-2 and J is TRBJ2-7; 10 bases map to TRBD2. The CDR3 is 14 amino acids. V dropped 1 base and J dropped 6; count of bases not matched to a gene: 3. CDR1 is SGHTA and CDR2 is FQGNSA in the germline V gene.

The V and J genes are TRBV10-3 and TRBJ2-7, with 11 bases lining up with TRBD1. V gave up 7 bases and J gave up 6 bases; unmatched junction bases: 5. Germline V gene lookup returns CDR1 ENHRY and CDR2 SYGVKD. There are 13 residues in the CDR3. CDR3 DNA: TGTGCCATCACTAGTGGACAGGGGGCCGAGCAGTACTTC. Encoded protein: CAITSGQGAEQYF.